What follows are 6 T cell receptor beta chains derived from one specimen sequenced in a study of blood T cells in healthy people across ages. For the second PCR, which ran for 7 to 11 cycles, a sample-barcoded 5' primer and a J-beta primer mix were used. TCRdb re-called the 5' RACE reads with MiXCR, one entry per CDR3 protein. In the table there are some 710,000 distinct CDR3 sequences, approximately 21% of which are singletons. The specimen was blood. Source of these receptors: a man aged 70 or older in good health.

This clonotype was detected a few times. This rearrangement joins TRBV6-6 to TRBJ2-2, with D perhaps matching TRBD2 (5 bases). V was cut by 0 bases and J by 4 bases, with 9 bases left in between. The CDR3 runs 15 residues. Germline V gives CDR1 MNHNY, CDR2 SVGAGI (reference sequence). CDR3 residues: CASSYSEGSTGELFF. The CDR3 DNA reads TGTGCCAGCAGTTACTCAGAGGGAAGCACCGGGGAGCTGTTTTTT.

This clonotype was picked up a small number of times. The CDR3 coding sequence is TGCGCCAGCAGCCCGGAATCCCCGGAACACTATGGCTACACCTTC. Its translation is CASSPESPEHYGYTF. The gene calls are TRBV5-1 and TRBJ1-2; D uncertain. The CDR3 totals 15 residues. Germline CDR1 is SGHRS and CDR2 is YFSETQ. Between the trimmed V and J ends, which lost 4 bases and 3 bases, there was a span of 16 bases.

The chain carries TRBV5-1 and TRBJ2-5; D is undetermined. The J call is doubtful: the DNA matches TRBJ2-1 better. Germline V gives CDR1 SGHRS, CDR2 YFSETQ. The CDR3 is 15 residues long. The CDR3, as DNA: TGCGCCAGCAGCTTGATGGGGAATACCCACAATGAGCAGTTCTTC. It translates to CASSLMGNTHNEQFF.

The J gene is TRBJ1-2, the V gene TRBV7-9; D may be TRBD1 (5 bases). CDR1 is SEHNR and CDR2 is FQNEAQ in the germline V gene (reference sequence). The CDR3 is 15 residues long. Trimming stripped 1 base from V and 2 bases from J, with 11 bases between. In DNA form, the CDR3 reads TGTGCCAGCAGCTTAGAAGGGACGGAGAACTATGGCTACACCTTC. Translating it yields CASSLEGTENYGYTF. Full variable domain (outside the CDR3, taken from reference TRBV7-9 and TRBJ1-2): DTGVSQNPRHKITKRGQNVTFRCDPISEHNRLYWYRQTLGQGPEFLTYFQNEAQLEKSRLLSDRFSAERPKGSFSTLEIQRTEQGDSAMYLCASSLEGTENYGYTFGSGTRLTVV.

This chain joins TRBV29-1 and TRBJ2-7, with D unclear. CDR1 is SQVTM and CDR2 is ANQGSEA in the germline V gene. The V and J ends lost 5 bases and 5 bases respectively, with 10 bases between them. CDR3 size: 11 residues. CDR3 sequence (DNA): TGCAGCGTTAGCCAGCCTCACGAGCAGTACTTC. This encodes CSVSQPHEQYF.

This clonotype was detected a few times. V and J are TRBV4-3 and TRBJ1-4; D is possibly TRBD1 (6 bases). The germline CDR1 and CDR2 sequences are LGHNA and YSLEER. This CDR3 region has 15 residues. The V gene lost 0 bases and the J gene lost 10 bases, with 15 bases spanning the gap. The CDR3 is CASSQDIGRGSKLFF. DNA of the CDR3: TGCGCCAGCAGCCAAGATATCGGCAGGGGATCAAAACTGTTTTTT.